This T cell receptor (beta chain) was observed in a study of cytomegalovirus exposure and HLA in healthy donors. Study details: Among the approximately 430 donors who were genotyped, approximately 83% fell in the genetic ancestry cluster that is associated with self-reported Caucasian donors.

Concerning this clone: Its antigen is currently unknown.

The CDR3 runs to 13 residues. V lost 2 bases and J lost 4, with 8 bases in between. Germline lookup yields CDR1 SNHLY and CDR2 FYNNEI. Study results and limitations: A later analysis linked a missense variant in DCLRE1C to the trimming of TCR beta V and J genes. Sequencing depth across donors, presence/absence analyses assumed, was roughly uniform.

Nominal health characterized the donors when sampled, though unrecorded immune exposures were likely. 60 Vbeta and 13 Jbeta primers were used in PCR. Sequencing was performed with immunoSEQ multiplex PCR; in TCRdb, only in-frame clones are kept and a portion is missing. The table lists around 90,000 clones, about 68% of them singletons, with 2% to 2.5% in the top ten. This TCR was sampled from a human donor in good health. The rearrangement joins TRBV2 to TRBJ1-1; no clear D. Source material: PBMCs. The CDR3, as DNA: TGTGCCAGCAGTGAATTGCGGGGCACTGAAGCTTTCTTT. Protein product: CASSELRGTEAFF.